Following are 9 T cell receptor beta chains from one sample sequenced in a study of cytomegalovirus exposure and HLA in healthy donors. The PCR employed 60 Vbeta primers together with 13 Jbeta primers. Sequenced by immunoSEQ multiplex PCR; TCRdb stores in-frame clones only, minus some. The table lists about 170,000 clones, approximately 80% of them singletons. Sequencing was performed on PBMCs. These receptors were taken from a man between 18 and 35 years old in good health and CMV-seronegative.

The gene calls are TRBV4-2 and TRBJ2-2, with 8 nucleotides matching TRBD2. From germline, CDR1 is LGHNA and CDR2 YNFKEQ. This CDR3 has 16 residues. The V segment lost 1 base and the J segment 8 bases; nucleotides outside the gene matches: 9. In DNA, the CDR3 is TGTGCCAGCAGCCAAGCGGGACTAGGGCCCGTTGGGGAGCTGTTTTTT. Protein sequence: CASSQAGLGPVGELFF.

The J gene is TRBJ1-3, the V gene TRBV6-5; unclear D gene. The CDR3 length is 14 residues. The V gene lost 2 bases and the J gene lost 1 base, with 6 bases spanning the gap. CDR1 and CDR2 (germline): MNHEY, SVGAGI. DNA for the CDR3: TGTGCCAGCAGTTACGGCGGGTCTGGAAACACCATATATTTT. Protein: CASSYGGSGNTIYF.

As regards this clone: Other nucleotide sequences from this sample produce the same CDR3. The chain's CDR3 is CASSSTGNQPQHF. As DNA, the CDR3 is TGCGCCAGCAGCTCAACTGGCAATCAGCCCCAGCATTTT. The rearrangement uses TRBV5-1 and TRBJ1-5; D gene ambiguous. The ends were cut back, 3 bases at V and 2 bases at J, with 6 bases in the middle. In germline, CDR1 is SGHRS, CDR2 YFSETQ. The CDR3 length is 13 residues. Together with reference TRBV5-1 and TRBJ1-5, the CDR3 gives the full variable domain: KAGVTQTPRYLIKTRGQQVTLSCSPISGHRSVSWYQQTPGQGLQFLFEYFSETQRNKGNFPGRFSGRQFSNSRSEMNVSTLELGDSALYLCASSSTGNQPQHFGDGTRLSIL.

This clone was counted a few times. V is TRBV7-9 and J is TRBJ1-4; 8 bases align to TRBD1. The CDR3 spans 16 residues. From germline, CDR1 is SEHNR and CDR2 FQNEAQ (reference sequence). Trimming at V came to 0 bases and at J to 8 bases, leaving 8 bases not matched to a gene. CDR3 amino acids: CASSLARGTGTEKLFF. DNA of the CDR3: TGTGCCAGCAGCTTAGCGCGTGGGACAGGCACGGAAAAACTGTTTTTT.

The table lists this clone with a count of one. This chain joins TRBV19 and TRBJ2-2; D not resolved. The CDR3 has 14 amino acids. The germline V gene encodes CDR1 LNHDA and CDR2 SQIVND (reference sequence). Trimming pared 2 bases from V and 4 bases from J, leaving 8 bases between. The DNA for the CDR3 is TGTGCCAGTAGTATATCTTTCGGCACCGGGGAGCTGTTTTTT. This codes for CASSISFGTGELFF. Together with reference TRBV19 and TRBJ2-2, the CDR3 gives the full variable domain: DGGITQSPKYLFRKEGQNVTLSCEQNLNHDAMYWYRQDPGQGLRLIYYSQIVNDFQKGDIAEGYSVSREKKESFPLTVTSAQKNPTAFYLCASSISFGTGELFFGEGSRLTVL.

Here the CDR3 reads CASNGGGGFRTEAFF. CDR3 DNA: TGTGCCAGTAACGGGGGAGGGGGTTTCAGGACTGAAGCTTTCTTT. The chain carries TRBV19 and TRBJ1-1, with a weak D call TRBD1 (6 bases). Germline values: CDR1 LNHDA, CDR2 SQIVND (reference sequence). The CDR3 runs to 15 residues. V lost 7 bases, J lost 5 bases, and 20 bases lay in between.

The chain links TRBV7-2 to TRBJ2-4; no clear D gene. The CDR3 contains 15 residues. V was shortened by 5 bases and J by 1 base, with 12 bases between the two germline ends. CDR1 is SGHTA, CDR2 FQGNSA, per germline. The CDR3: CASSPRSRAKNIQYF. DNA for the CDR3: TGTGCCAGCAGCCCCCGGTCTCGGGCCAAAAACATTCAGTACTTC.

The CDR3 region is CASSLATQETQYF. The CDR3, as DNA: TGCGCCAGCAGCTTGGCAACACAAGAGACCCAGTACTTC. The chain is built from TRBV5-1 and TRBJ2-5; D call uncertain. There are 13 residues in the CDR3. V lost 0 bases and J lost 2, with 5 bases in between. Per germline, CDR1 SGHRS and CDR2 YFSETQ.

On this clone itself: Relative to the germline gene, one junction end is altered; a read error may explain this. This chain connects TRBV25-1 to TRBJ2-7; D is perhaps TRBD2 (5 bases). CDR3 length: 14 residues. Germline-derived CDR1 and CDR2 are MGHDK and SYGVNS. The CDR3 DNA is TGTGCCAGCAGTGAATATTCGGCTAGCCGGGATGTGTTCTTC. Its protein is CASSEYSASRDVFF.